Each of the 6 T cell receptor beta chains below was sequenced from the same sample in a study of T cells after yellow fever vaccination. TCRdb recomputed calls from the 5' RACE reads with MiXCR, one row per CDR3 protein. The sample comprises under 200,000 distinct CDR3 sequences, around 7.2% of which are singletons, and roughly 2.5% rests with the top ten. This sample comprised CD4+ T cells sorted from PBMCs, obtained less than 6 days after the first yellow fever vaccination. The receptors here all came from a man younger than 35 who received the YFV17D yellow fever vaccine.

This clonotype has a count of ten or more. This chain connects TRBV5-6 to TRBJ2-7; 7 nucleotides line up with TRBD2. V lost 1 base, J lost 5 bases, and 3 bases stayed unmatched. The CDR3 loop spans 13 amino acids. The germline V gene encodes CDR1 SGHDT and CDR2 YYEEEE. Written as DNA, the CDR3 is TGTGCCAGCAGCTTGTGGGGGGGTAACGAGCAGTACGTC. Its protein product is CASSLWGGNEQYV.

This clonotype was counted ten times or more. The CDR3 here is CASSFTRISRSHQPQHF. CDR3 nucleotides: TGTGCCAGCAGTTTCACCCGCATTTCACGCTCTCATCAGCCCCAGCATTTT. V and J are TRBV28 and TRBJ1-5, with D uncertain. Germline CDR1 and CDR2: MDHEN and SYDVKM. The ends were cut back, 3 bases at V and 5 bases at J, with 20 bases in the middle. This CDR3 spans 17 amino acids.

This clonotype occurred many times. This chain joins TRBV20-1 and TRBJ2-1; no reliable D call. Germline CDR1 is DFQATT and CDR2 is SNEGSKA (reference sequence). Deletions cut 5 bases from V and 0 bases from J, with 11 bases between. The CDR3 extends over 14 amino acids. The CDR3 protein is CSAVTPSSYNEQFF. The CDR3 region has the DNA TGCAGTGCTGTGACTCCAAGCTCCTACAATGAGCAGTTCTTC.

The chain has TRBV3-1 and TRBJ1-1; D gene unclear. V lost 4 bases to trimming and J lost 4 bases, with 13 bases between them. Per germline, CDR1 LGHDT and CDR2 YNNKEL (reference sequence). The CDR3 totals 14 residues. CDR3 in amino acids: CASSRAGEGTEAFF. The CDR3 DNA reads TGTGCCAGCAGCCGGGCCGGGGAAGGCACTGAAGCTTTCTTT.

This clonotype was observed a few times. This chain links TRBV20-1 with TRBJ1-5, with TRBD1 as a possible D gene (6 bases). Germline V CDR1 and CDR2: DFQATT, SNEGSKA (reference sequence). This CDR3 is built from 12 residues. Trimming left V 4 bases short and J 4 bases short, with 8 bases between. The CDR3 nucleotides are TGCAGTGCTATGGACAGAAATCAGCCCCAGCATTTT. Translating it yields CSAMDRNQPQHF.

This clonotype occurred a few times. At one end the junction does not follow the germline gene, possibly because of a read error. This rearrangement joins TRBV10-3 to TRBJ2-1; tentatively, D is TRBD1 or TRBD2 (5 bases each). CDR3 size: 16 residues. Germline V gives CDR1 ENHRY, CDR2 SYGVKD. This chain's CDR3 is CAISSRGRSLYNEHFF. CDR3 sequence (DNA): TGCGCCATCAGCAGCCGGGGCCGCTCCCTCTACAATGAGCACTTCTTC.